Listed here is a single TCR beta chain. Germline assignment: CDR1 LNHDA and CDR2 SQIVND (reference sequence). The CDR3 sequence is 15 residues long. Trimming took 5 bases from V and 5 from J; bases not matched to a gene: 8. The repertoire was sequenced with immunoSEQ multiplex PCR; TCRdb's copy has only in-frame clones and lacks some. The table includes some 58,000 clones, about 92% detected once. This entry belongs to a study of blood T cell repertoires in COVID-19. The sample consisted of peripheral blood. The receptor was derived from a man over 45 with active COVID-19. The rearrangement joins TRBV19 to TRBJ1-2; 10 nucleotides align to TRBD1. CDR3: CASSEDRGITYGYTF. For the CDR3, the DNA is TGTGCCAGTAGTGAGGACAGGGGGATTACATATGGCTACACCTTC.